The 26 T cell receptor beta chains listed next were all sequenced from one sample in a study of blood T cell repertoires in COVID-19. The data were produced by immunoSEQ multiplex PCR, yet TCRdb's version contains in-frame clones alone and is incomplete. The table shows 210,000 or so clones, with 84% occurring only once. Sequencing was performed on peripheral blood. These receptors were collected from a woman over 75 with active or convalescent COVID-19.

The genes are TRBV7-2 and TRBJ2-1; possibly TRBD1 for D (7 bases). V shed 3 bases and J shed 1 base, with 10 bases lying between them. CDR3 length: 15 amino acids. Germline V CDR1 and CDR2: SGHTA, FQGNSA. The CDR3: CASSLEGASYNEQFF. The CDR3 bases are TGTGCCAGCAGCTTGGAGGGGGCTTCCTACAATGAGCAGTTCTTC. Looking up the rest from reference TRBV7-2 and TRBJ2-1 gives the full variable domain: GAGVSQSPSNKVTEKGKDVELRCDPISGHTALYWYRQSLGQGLEFLIYFQGNSAPDKSGLPSDRFSAERTGGSVSTLTIQRTQQEDSAVYLCASSLEGASYNEQFFGPGTRLTVL.

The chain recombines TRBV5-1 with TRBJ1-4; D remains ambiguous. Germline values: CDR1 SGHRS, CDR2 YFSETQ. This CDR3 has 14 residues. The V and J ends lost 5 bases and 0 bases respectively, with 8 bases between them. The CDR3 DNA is TGCGCCAGCAGATTACAGTCAACTAATGAAAAACTGTTTTTT. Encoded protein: CASRLQSTNEKLFF.

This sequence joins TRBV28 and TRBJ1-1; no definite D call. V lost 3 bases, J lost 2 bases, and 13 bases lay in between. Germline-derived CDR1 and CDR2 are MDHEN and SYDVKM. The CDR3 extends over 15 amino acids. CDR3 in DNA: TGTGCCAGCAGTTTTGCCTCGGCAGGAAACACTGAAGCTTTCTTT. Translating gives CASSFASAGNTEAFF.

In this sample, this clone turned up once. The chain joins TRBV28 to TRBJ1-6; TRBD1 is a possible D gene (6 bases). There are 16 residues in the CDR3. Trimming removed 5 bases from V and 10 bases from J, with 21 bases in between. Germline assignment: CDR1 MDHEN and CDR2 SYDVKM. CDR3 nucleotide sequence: TGTGCCAGCAGTCCAACGAAGGGGGGAGGGTGGTCACCCCTCCACTTT. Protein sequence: CASSPTKGGGWSPLHF.

The CDR3 is CASSQGSGGARTDTQYF. In DNA, the CDR3 is TGCGCCAGCAGCCAAGGGTCCGGGGGGGCTCGCACAGATACGCAGTATTTT. J is TRBJ2-3 and V is TRBV4-1, with 8 nucleotides matching TRBD2. Looked up from germline, CDR1 is MGHRA and CDR2 is YSYEKL. V lost 1 base and J lost 1; bases outside the gene matches: 7. This CDR3 contains 17 residues.

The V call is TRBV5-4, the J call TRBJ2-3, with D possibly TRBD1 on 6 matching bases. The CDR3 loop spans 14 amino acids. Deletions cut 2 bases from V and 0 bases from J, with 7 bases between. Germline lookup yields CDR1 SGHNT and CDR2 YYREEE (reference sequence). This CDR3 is CASSFGQSTDTQYF. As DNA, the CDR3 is TGTGCCAGCAGCTTTGGACAGAGCACAGATACGCAGTATTTT. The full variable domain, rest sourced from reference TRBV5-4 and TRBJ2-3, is ETGVTQSPTHLIKTRGQQVTLRCSSQSGHNTVSWYQQALGQGPQFIFQYYREEENGRGNFPPRFSGLQFPNYSSELNVNALELDDSALYLCASSFGQSTDTQYFGPGTRLTVL.

CDR3 coding DNA: TGTGCCAGCAGTGAAAACTTGGGACAGGGGGCGATGAATGAGCAGTTCTTC. Translating gives CASSENLGQGAMNEQFF. This chain joins TRBV28 and TRBJ2-1; 12 bases align to TRBD1. With V trimmed by 5 bases and J by 7 bases, 12 bases remained unmatched. Germline CDR1 is MDHEN and CDR2 is SYDVKM. The CDR3 loop spans 17 amino acids.

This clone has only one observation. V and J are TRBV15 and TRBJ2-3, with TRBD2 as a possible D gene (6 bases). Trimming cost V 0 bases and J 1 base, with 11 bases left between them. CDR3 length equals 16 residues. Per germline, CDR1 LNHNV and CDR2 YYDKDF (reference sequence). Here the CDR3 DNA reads TGTGCCACCAGCAGAGACGCGGGGCGGGGCACAGATACGCAGTATTTT. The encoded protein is CATSRDAGRGTDTQYF.

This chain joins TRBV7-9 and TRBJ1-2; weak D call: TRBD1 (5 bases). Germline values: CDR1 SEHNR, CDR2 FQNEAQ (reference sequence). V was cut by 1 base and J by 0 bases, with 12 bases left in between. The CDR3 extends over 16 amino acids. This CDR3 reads CASSLGGISSNYGYTF. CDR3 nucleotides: TGTGCCAGCAGCTTAGGGGGCATCAGTTCTAACTATGGCTACACCTTC.

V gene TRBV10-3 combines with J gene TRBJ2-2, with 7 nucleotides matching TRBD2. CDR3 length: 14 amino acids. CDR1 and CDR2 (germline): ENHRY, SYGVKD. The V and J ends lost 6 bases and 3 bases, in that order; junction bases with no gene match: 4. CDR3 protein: CAIRAGLYTGELFF. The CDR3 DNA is TGTGCCATCAGAGCGGGGTTGTACACCGGGGAGCTGTTTTTT.

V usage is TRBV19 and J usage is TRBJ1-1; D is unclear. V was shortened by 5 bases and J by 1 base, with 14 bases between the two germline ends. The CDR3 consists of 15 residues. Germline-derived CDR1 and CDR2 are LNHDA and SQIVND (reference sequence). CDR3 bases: TGTGCCAGTAGTGGAGGGTCCCTTGGGAACACTGAAGCTTTCTTT. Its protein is CASSGGSLGNTEAFF.

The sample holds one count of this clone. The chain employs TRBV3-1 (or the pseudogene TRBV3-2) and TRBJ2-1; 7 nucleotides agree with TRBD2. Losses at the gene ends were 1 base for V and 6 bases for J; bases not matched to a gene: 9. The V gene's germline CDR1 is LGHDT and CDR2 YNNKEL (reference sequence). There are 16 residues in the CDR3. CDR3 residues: CASSQVRLAELNEQFF. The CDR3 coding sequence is TGTGCCAGCAGCCAAGTTCGGCTAGCGGAGCTCAATGAGCAGTTCTTC.

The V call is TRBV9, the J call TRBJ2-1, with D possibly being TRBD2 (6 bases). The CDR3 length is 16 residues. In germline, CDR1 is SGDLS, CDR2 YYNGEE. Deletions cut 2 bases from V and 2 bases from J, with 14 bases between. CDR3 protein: CASSVLGGRTYNEQFF. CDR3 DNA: TGTGCCAGCAGCGTCTTAGGAGGGAGAACCTACAATGAGCAGTTCTTC.

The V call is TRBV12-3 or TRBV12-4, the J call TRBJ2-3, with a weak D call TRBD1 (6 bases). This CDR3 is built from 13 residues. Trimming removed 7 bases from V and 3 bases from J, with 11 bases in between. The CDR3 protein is CASTRGGTDTQYF. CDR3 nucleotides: TGTGCCAGCACCAGGGGTGGTACAGATACGCAGTATTTT.

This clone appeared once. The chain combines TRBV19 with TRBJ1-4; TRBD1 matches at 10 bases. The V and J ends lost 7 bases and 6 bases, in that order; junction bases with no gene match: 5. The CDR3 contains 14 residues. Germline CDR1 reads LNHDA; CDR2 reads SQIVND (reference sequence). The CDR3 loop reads CASTRTGGDEKLFF. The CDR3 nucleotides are TGTGCCAGTACCCGGACAGGGGGAGATGAAAAACTGTTTTTT.

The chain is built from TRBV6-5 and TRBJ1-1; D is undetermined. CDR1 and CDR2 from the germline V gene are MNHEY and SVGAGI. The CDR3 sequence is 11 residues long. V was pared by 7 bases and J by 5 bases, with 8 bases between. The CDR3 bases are TGTGCCAGCACAGCGAATACTGAAGCTTTCTTT. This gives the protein CASTANTEAFF.

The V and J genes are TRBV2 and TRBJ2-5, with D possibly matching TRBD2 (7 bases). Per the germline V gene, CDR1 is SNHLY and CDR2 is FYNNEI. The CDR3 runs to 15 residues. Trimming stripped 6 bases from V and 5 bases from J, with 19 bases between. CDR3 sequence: CASSGQGGGLETQYF. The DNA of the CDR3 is TGTGCCAGCAGCGGGCAAGGGGGGGGCCTGGAGACCCAGTACTTC.

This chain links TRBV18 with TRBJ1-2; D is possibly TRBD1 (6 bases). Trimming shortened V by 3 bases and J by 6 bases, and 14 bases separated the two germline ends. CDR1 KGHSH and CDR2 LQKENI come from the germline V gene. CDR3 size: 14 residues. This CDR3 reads CASSPIYQGNGYTF. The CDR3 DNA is TGTGCCAGCTCACCGATATATCAGGGGAATGGCTACACCTTC. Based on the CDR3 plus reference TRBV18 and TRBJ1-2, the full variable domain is NAGVMQNPRHLVRRRGQEARLRCSPMKGHSHVYWYRQLPEEGLKFMVYLQKENIIDESGMPKERFSAEFPKEGPSILRIQQVVRGDSAAYFCASSPIYQGNGYTFGSGTRLTVV.

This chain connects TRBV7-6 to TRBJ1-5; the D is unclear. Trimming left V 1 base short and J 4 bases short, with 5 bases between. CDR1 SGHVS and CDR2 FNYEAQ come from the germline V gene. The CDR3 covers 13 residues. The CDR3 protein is CASSLGPNQPQHF. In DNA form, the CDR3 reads TGTGCCAGCAGCTTAGGGCCTAATCAGCCCCAGCATTTT.

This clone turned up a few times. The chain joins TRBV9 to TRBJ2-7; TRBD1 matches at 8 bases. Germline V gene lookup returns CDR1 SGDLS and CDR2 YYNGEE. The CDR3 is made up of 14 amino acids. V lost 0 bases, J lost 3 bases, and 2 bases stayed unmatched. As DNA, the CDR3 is TGTGCCAGCAGCGTAGCTGGACAGGGCTACGAGCAGTACTTC. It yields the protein CASSVAGQGYEQYF.

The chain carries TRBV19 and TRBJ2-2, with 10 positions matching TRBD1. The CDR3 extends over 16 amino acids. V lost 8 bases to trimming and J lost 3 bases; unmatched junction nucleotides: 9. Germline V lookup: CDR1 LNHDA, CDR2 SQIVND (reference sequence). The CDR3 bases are TGTGCCAGTTCCCCTCGGACAGGGGGGGACACCGGGGAGCTGTTTTTT. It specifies CASSPRTGGDTGELFF.

The CDR3 reads CASSPLQGDLAKNIQYF. DNA for the CDR3: TGCGCCAGCAGCCCCTTACAGGGGGACCTAGCCAAAAACATTCAGTACTTC. The genes are TRBV5-1 and TRBJ2-4; the match to TRBD1 covers 8 bases. The germline gives CDR1 SGHRS, CDR2 YFSETQ. The CDR3 covers 17 residues. The V and J ends lost 4 bases and 0 bases, in that order; junction bases with no gene match: 9.

For the CDR3, the DNA is TGTGCCAGCAGAAGGAGGGGGGGGGACGATGAGCAGTTCTTC. Translated: CASRRRGGDDEQFF. This chain joins TRBV6-5 and TRBJ2-1, with a possible D match to TRBD2 (7 bases). V lost 6 bases, J lost 8 bases, and 17 bases lay in between. The CDR3 has 14 residues. Germline CDR1 reads MNHEY; CDR2 reads SVGAGI.

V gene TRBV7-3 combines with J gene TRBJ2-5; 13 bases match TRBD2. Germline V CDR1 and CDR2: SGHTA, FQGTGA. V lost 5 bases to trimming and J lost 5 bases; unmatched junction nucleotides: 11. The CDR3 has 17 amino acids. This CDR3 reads CASSETGTSGAFETQYF. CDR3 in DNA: TGTGCCAGCAGCGAAACCGGGACTAGCGGGGCATTTGAGACCCAGTACTTC. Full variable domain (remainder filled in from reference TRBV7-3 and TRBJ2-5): GAGVSQTPSNKVTEKGKYVELRCDPISGHTALYWYRQSLGQGPEFLIYFQGTGAADDSGLPNDRFFAVRPEGSVSTLKIQRTERGDSAVYLCASSETGTSGAFETQYFGPGTRLLVL.

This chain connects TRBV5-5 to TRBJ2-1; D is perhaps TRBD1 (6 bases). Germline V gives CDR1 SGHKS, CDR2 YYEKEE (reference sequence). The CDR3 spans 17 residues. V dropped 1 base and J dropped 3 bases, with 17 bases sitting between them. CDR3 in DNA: TGTGCCAGCAGCTTGACCAGGGGTAGCCAACTCTACAATGAGCAGTTCTTC. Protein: CASSLTRGSQLYNEQFF.

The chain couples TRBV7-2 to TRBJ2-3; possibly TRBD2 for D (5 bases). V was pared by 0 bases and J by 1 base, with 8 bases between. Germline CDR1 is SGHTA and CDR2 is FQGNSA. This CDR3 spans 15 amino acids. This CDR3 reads CASSLAGVGTDTQYF. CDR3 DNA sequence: TGTGCCAGCAGCTTAGCGGGAGTCGGCACAGATACGCAGTATTTT. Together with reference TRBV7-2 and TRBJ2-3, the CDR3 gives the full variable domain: GAGVSQSPSNKVTEKGKDVELRCDPISGHTALYWYRQSLGQGLEFLIYFQGNSAPDKSGLPSDRFSAERTGGSVSTLTIQRTQQEDSAVYLCASSLAGVGTDTQYFGPGTRLTVL.